This T cell receptor beta chain was sequenced in a study of T-cell reconstitution after alpha-beta-depleted transplantation in children. This clonotype turned up a few times. The CDR3 contains 11 residues. V was trimmed by 8 bases and J by 3 bases, leaving 8 bases between them. Germline CDR1 MNHEY, CDR2 SVGEGT. A TCRbeta library incorporating unique molecular identifiers was prepared. TCRdb re-called the PCR reads with MiXCR, one entry per CDR3 protein. Among around 500,000 distinct CDR3 sequences listed, about an eighth were seen once. The chain joins TRBV6-2 or TRBV6-3 to TRBJ2-7; TRBD2 might be the D (5 bases). Material: PBMCs from the stem cell graft donor, obtained from the stem cell graft. The clonotype originates from a human donor who donated a stem cell graft to a child with combined immunodeficiency. As DNA, the CDR3 is TGTGCCAGCGCTCGGGACTACGAGCAGTACTTC. Protein: CASARDYEQYF.